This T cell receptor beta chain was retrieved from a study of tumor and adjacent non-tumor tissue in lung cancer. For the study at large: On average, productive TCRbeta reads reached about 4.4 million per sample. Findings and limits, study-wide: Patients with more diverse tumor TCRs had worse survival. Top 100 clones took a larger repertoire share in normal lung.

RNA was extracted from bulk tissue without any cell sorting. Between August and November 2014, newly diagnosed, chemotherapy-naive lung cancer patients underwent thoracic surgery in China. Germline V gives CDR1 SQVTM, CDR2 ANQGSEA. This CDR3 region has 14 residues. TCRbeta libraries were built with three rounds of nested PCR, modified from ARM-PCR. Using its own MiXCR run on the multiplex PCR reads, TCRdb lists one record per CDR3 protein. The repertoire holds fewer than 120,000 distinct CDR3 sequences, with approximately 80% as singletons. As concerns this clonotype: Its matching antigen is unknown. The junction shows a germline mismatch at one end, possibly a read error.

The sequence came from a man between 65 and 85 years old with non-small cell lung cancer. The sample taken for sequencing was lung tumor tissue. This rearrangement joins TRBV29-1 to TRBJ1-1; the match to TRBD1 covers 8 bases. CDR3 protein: CSTFGQGTKTEAFF. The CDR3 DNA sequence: TGCAGCACCTTCGGACAGGGAACTAAAACTGAGGCTTTCTTT.